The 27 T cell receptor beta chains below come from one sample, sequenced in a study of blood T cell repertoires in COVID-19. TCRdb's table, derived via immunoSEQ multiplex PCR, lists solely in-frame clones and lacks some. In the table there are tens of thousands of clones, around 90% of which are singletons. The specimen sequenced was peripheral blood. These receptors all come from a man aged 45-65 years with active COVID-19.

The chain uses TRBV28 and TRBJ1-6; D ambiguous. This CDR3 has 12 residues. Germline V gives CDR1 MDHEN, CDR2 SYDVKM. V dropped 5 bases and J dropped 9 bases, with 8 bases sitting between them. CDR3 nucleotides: TGTGCCAGCAGTCTCAGGCTTTCACCCCTCCACTTT. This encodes CASSLRLSPLHF.

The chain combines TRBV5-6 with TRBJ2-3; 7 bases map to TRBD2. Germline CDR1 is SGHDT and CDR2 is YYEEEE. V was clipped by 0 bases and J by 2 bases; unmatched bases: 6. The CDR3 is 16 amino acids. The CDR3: CASSLGLAENTDTQYF. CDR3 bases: TGTGCCAGCAGCTTGGGTCTAGCGGAGAACACAGATACGCAGTATTTT.

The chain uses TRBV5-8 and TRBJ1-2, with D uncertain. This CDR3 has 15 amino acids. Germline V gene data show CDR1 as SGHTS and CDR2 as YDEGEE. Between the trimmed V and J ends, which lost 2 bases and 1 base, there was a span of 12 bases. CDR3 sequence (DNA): TGTGCCAGCAGCTTTTACAGCCAAGATAACTATGGCTACACCTTC. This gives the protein CASSFYSQDNYGYTF.

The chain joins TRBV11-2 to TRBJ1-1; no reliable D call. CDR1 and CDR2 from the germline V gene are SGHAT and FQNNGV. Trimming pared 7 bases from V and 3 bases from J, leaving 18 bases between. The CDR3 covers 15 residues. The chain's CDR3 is CASIGYRTKDTEAFF. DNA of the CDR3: TGTGCCAGCATCGGTTATCGGACTAAGGACACTGAAGCTTTCTTT.

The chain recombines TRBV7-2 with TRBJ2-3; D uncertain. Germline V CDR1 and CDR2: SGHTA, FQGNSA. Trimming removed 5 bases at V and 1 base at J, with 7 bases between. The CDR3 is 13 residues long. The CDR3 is CASSPGGTDTQYF. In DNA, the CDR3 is TGTGCCAGCAGCCCCGGAGGCACAGATACGCAGTATTTT.

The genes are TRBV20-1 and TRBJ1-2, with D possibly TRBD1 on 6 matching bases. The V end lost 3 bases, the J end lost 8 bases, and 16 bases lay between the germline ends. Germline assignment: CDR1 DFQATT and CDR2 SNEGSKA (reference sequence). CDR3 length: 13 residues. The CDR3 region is CSASRGLIGGYTF. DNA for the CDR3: TGCAGTGCTAGTAGGGGGTTGATTGGGGGCTACACCTTC.

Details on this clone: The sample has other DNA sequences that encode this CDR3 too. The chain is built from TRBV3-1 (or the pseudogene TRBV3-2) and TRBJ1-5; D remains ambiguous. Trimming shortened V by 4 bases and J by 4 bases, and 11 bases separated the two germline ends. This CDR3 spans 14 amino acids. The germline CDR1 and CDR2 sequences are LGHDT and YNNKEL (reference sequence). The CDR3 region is CASSRGRENQPQHF. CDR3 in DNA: TGTGCCAGCAGCCGCGGACGGGAAAATCAGCCCCAGCATTTT.

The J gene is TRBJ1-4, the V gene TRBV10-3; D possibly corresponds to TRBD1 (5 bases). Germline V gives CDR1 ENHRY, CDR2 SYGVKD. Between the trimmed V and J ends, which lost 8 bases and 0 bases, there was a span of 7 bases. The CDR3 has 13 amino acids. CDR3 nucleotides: TGTGCCATCCGGGGGACAACTAATGAAAAACTGTTTTTT. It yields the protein CAIRGTTNEKLFF.

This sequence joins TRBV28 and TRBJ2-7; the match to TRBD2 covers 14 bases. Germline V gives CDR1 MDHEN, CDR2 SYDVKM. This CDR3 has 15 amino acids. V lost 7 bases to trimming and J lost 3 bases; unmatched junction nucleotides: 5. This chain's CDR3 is CASTPGLAGVYEQYF. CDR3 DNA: TGTGCCAGCACCCCGGGACTAGCGGGGGTCTACGAGCAGTACTTC.

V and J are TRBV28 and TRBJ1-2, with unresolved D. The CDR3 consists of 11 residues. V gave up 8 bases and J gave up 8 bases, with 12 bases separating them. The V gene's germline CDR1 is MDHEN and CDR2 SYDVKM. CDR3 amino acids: CASGKAVGYTF. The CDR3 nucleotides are TGTGCCAGCGGTAAGGCGGTAGGCTACACCTTC.

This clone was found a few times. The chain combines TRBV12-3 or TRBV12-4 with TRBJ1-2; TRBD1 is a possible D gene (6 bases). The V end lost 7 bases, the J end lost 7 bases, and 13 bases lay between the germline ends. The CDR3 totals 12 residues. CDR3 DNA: TGTGCCAGCACCCAAACAGGGTTTGGCTACACCTTC. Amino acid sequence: CASTQTGFGYTF.

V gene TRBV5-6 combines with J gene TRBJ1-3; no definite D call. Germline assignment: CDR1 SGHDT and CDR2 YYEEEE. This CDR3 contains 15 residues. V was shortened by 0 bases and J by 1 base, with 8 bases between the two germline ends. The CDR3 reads CASSLGQISGNTIYF. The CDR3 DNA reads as TGTGCCAGCAGCTTGGGCCAGATTTCTGGAAACACCATATATTTT.

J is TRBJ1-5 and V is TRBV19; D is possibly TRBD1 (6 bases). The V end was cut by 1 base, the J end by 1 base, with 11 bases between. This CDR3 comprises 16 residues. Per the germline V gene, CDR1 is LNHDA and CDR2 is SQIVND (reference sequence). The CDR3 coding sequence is TGTGCCAGTAGTATAGGACGGGGGGCGAGCAATCAGCCCCAGCATTTT. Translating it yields CASSIGRGASNQPQHF.

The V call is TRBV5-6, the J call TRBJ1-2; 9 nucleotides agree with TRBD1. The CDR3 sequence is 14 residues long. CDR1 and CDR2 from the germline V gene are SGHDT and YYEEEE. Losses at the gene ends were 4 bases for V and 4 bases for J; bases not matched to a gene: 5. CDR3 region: CASSEDRGSYGYTF. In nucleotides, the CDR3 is TGTGCCAGCAGCGAGGACAGGGGAAGCTATGGCTACACCTTC.

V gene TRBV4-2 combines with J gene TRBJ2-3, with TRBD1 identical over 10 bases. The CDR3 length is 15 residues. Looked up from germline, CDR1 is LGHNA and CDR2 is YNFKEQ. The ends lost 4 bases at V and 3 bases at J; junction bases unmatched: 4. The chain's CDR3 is CASSLGTGETDTQYF. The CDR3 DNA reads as TGTGCCAGCAGCCTCGGGACAGGGGAAACAGATACGCAGTATTTT.

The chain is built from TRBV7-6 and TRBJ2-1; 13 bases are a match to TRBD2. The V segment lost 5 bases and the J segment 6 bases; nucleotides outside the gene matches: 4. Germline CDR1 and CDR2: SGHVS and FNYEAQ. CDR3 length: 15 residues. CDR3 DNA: TGTGCCAGCAGCATAACTAGCGGGGGGGCCAATGAGCAGTTCTTC. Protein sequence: CASSITSGGANEQFF.

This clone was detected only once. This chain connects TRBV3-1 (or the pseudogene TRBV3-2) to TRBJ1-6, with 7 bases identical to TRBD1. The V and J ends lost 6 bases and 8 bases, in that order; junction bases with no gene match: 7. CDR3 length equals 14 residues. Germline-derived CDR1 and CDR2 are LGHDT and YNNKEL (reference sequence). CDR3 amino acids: CASRPAGGHSPLHF. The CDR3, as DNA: TGTGCCAGCAGGCCGGCAGGGGGGCATTCACCCCTCCACTTT.

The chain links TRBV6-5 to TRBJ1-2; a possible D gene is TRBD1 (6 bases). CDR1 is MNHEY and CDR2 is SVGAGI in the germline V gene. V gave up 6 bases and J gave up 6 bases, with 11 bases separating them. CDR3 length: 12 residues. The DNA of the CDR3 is TGTGCCAGCAGACAGGGATTCCATGGCTACACCTTC. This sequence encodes CASRQGFHGYTF.

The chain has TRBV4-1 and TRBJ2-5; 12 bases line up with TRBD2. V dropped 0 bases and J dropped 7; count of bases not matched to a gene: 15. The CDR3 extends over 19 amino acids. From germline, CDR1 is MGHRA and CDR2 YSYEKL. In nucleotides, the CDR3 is TGCGCCAGCAGCCAAGACCTAGGGACTAGCGGGCCTCGGGAGGGGACCCAGTACTTC. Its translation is CASSQDLGTSGPREGTQYF.

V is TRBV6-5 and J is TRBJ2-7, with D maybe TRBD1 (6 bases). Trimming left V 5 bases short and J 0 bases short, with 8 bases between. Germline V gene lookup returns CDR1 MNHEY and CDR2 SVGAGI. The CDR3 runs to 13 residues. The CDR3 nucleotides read TGTGCCAGCAGTCAGGGACACTCCTACGAGCAGTACTTC. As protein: CASSQGHSYEQYF.

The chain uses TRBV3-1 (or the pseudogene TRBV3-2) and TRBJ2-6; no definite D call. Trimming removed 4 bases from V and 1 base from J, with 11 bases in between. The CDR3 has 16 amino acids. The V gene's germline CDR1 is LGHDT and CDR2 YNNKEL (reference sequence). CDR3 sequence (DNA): TGTGCCAGCAGCCCCCACAGAGATTCTGGGGCCAACGTCCTGACTTTC. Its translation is CASSPHRDSGANVLTF.

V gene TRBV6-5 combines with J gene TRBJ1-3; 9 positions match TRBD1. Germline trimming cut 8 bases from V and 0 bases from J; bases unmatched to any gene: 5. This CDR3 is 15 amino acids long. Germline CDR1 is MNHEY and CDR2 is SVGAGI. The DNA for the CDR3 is TGTGCCAGCCTTAAGACAGGGGGCTCTGGAAACACCATATATTTT. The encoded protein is CASLKTGGSGNTIYF.

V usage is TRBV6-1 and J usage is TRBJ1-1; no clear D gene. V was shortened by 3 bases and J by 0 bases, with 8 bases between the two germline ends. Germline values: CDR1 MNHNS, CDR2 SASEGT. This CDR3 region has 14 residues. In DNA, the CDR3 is TGTGCCAGCAGTGATAAGAGAATGAACACTGAAGCTTTCTTT. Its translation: CASSDKRMNTEAFF.

CDR3 in amino acids: CASSQDDSSYEQYF. CDR3 nucleotides: TGCGCCAGCAGCCAAGATGACAGCTCCTACGAGCAGTACTTC. The chain has TRBV4-3 and TRBJ2-7; tentative D call: TRBD1 (5 bases). CDR1 is LGHNA, CDR2 YSLEER, per germline. V lost 0 bases and J 0 bases, leaving 6 bases between the germline ends. The CDR3 is 14 amino acids.

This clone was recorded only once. The DNA of the CDR3 is TGTGCCATCAACAGGGAGATTCATCAGCCCCAGCATTTT. It codes for CAINREIHQPQHF. The rearrangement links TRBV10-3 to TRBJ1-5, with a tentative D call TRBD1 (6 bases). The CDR3 runs to 13 residues. Looked up from germline, CDR1 is ENHRY and CDR2 is SYGVKD. The ends were cut back, 7 bases at V and 5 bases at J, with 12 bases in the middle.

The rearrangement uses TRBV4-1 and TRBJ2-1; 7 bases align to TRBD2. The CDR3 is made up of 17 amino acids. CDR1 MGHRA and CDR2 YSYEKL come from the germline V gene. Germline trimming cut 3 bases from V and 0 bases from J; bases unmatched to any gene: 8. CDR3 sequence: CASSQSGTTSSYNEQFF. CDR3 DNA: TGCGCCAGCAGCCAGTCAGGGACTACAAGCTCCTACAATGAGCAGTTCTTC.

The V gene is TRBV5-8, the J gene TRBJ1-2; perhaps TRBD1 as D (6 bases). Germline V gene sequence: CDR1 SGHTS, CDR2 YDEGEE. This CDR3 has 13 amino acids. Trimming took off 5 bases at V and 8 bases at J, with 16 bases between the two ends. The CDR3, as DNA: TGTGCCAGCAGTCCCCCGGGACATTGGGGCTACACCTTC. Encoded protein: CASSPPGHWGYTF.